Following are 32 T cell receptor beta chains from one sample sequenced in a study of T cell responses to AZD1222 COVID-19 vaccine (dated by TCRdb to 2020 to 2022). This specimen's time point label, interpreted: about 28 days (+/-7) after the second vaccine dose. The treatment or condition label corresponds to: meningococcal conjugate vaccine given as trial control. Receptor amplification or capture employed the immunoSEQ multiplex PCR assay. In its TCRdb copy, this immuneACCESS table keeps in-frame sequences only and misses some clones. Where compared with another copy, unresolved V genes explain less than half of these, and the others have no known cause. Here the sample has some 180,000 clones; over 85% occur a single time. The top ten clones comprise under 1.1% of the sample. Material: peripheral blood, obtained 28 days after the second dose of the MenACWY control vaccine. The source is an adult who received the MenACWY meningococcal vaccine as a control.

V and J are TRBV7-2 and TRBJ1-5, with D perhaps matching TRBD1 (6 bases). The CDR3 is 13 residues long. Germline V gene sequence: CDR1 SGHTA, CDR2 FQGNSA. Trimming left V 5 bases short and J 4 bases short, with 9 bases between. CDR3 DNA sequence: TGTGCCAGCAGCCCCACAGGGAATCAGCCCCAGCATTTT. Encoded protein: CASSPTGNQPQHF.

This clone has more than one count but fewer than ten. The gene calls are TRBV11-2 and TRBJ1-3; TRBD1 matches at 7 bases. CDR1 and CDR2 from the germline V gene are SGHAT and FQNNGV. V was clipped by 4 bases and J by 3 bases; unmatched bases: 6. The CDR3 covers 15 residues. CDR3 nucleotide sequence: TGTGCCAGCAGCTCATGGGGACAGATTGGAAACACCATATATTTT. Translating gives CASSSWGQIGNTIYF.

This chain joins TRBV7-2 and TRBJ2-3; D call uncertain. Trimming stripped 0 bases from V and 3 bases from J, with 7 bases between. There are 14 residues in the CDR3. Germline CDR1 is SGHTA and CDR2 is FQGNSA. This chain's CDR3 is CASSLAAETDTQYF. The CDR3 region has the DNA TGTGCCAGCAGCTTAGCCGCTGAAACAGATACGCAGTATTTT.

The J gene is TRBJ1-1, the V gene TRBV6-1; D is possibly TRBD1 (5 bases). Germline-derived CDR1 and CDR2 are MNHNS and SASEGT. Trimming stripped 4 bases from V and 1 base from J, with 22 bases between. The CDR3 consists of 18 residues. The CDR3 loop is CASSAVPGTQRRNTEAFF. CDR3 nucleotide sequence: TGTGCCAGCAGTGCCGTCCCCGGGACCCAGCGAAGGAACACTGAAGCTTTCTTT.

This rearrangement joins TRBV29-1 to TRBJ1-1; D not certain. The CDR3 extends over 13 amino acids. Germline V CDR1 and CDR2: SQVTM, ANQGSEA. Deletions cut 6 bases from V and 0 bases from J, with 11 bases between. CDR3 amino acids: CSVREAMNTEAFF. Here the CDR3 DNA reads TGCAGCGTGAGGGAGGCCATGAACACTGAAGCTTTCTTT.

This chain links TRBV3-1 (or the pseudogene TRBV3-2) with TRBJ1-6; no firm D call. V dropped 0 bases and J dropped 10 bases, with 13 bases sitting between them. The CDR3 length is 15 residues. In germline, CDR1 is LGHDT, CDR2 YNNKEL (reference sequence). CDR3 sequence (DNA): TGTGCCAGCAGCCAAGATTCGGGGTTTGGATCACCCCTCCACTTT. It specifies CASSQDSGFGSPLHF.

This chain connects TRBV19 to TRBJ1-5, with 7 bases fitting TRBD1. Unmatched junction bases numbered 8, after V lost 7 bases and J lost 2 bases. This CDR3 spans 15 amino acids. Germline-derived CDR1 and CDR2 are LNHDA and SQIVND (reference sequence). The CDR3: CASTPFTGGNQPQHF. The DNA of the CDR3 is TGTGCCAGTACCCCATTCACAGGGGGCAATCAGCCCCAGCATTTT. Combining the CDR3 with reference TRBV19 and TRBJ1-5 gives the whole variable domain DGGITQSPKYLFRKEGQNVTLSCEQNLNHDAMYWYRQDPGQGLRLIYYSQIVNDFQKGDIAEGYSVSREKKESFPLTVTSAQKNPTAFYLCASTPFTGGNQPQHFGDGTRLSIL.

This clone was observed once. The rearrangement uses TRBV7-8 and TRBJ2-7, with 8 bases identical to TRBD2. The V segment lost 0 bases and the J segment 6 bases; nucleotides outside the gene matches: 7. The germline V gene has CDR1 SGHVS and CDR2 FQNEAQ. The CDR3 spans 15 residues. Here the CDR3 DNA reads TGTGCCAGCAGCTTAGCTCGGGCCGGGGGGGGCGAGCAGTACTTC. Translated, it gives CASSLARAGGGEQYF.

The chain uses TRBV5-4 and TRBJ2-3; D possibly corresponds to TRBD1 (5 bases). Trimming shortened V by 2 bases and J by 2 bases, and 9 bases separated the two germline ends. The CDR3 spans 14 residues. Germline V gives CDR1 SGHNT, CDR2 YYREEE (reference sequence). This CDR3 is CASSFQGSTDTQYF. CDR3 in DNA: TGTGCCAGCAGCTTTCAGGGTTCCACAGATACGCAGTATTTT.

The chain has TRBV6-1 and TRBJ2-5, with D unresolved. The CDR3 runs 13 residues. V was clipped by 3 bases and J by 9 bases, with 14 bases between them. Germline V gene lookup returns CDR1 MNHNS and CDR2 SASEGT. In nucleotides, the CDR3 is TGTGCCAGCAGTGACCGGAGTGATGGGTCCCAGTACTTC. It specifies CASSDRSDGSQYF.

The chain employs TRBV27 and TRBJ1-2; D remains ambiguous. The germline gives CDR1 MNHEY, CDR2 SMNVEV (reference sequence). The V gene lost 0 bases and the J gene lost 7 bases, with 12 bases spanning the gap. CDR3 size: 14 residues. The CDR3 spells CASSLSPGTIGYTF. The CDR3 bases are TGTGCCAGCAGTTTATCGCCAGGAACTATTGGCTACACCTTC.

This chain joins TRBV7-9 and TRBJ1-5; the D gene is possibly TRBD1 (5 bases). V lost 3 bases and J lost 2, with 11 bases in between. The CDR3 covers 15 residues. CDR1 and CDR2 (germline): SEHNR, FQNEAQ (reference sequence). CDR3 DNA sequence: TGTGCCAGCAGCTTTTCCGACAGAGGCAATCAGCCCCAGCATTTT. Translation gives CASSFSDRGNQPQHF.

The chain links TRBV19 to TRBJ1-5; D unclear. Trimming took off 5 bases at V and 0 bases at J, with 8 bases between the two ends. Germline CDR1 reads LNHDA; CDR2 reads SQIVND (reference sequence). The CDR3 has 14 residues. CDR3 nucleotide sequence: TGTGCCAGTAGTTCCCGGGATAGCAATCAGCCCCAGCATTTT. It codes for CASSSRDSNQPQHF.

V gene TRBV15 combines with J gene TRBJ1-1; 11 bases agree with TRBD1. This CDR3 is built from 15 residues. The V gene end was trimmed by 5 bases and the J gene end by 10 bases; junction bases not matched to a gene: 12. Germline V gene lookup returns CDR1 LNHNV and CDR2 YYDKDF (reference sequence). CDR3 bases: TGTGCCACCAGCGCCGCCGGGGGGACAGGGGGACGAGCTTTCTTT. Amino acid sequence: CATSAAGGTGGRAFF.

The CDR3 nucleotides are TGTGCCAGCAGCGCCGGGGGGAACCAAGAGACCCAGTACTTC. Residues: CASSAGGNQETQYF. This chain joins TRBV9 and TRBJ2-5, with 7 positions matching TRBD2. The length of the CDR3 is 14 residues. Germline V gene lookup returns CDR1 SGDLS and CDR2 YYNGEE. V lost 3 bases, J lost 0 bases, and 2 bases stayed unmatched.

This rearrangement joins TRBV30 to TRBJ2-3; 7 positions agree with TRBD1. The CDR3 has 13 amino acids. The germline CDR1 and CDR2 sequences are GTSNPN and SVGIG (reference sequence). The junction had 0 bases not matched to a gene; V was cut back by 3 bases and J by 0 bases. CDR3 coding DNA: TGTGCCTGGAGGGACAGGAGCACAGATACGCAGTATTTT. As protein: CAWRDRSTDTQYF.

The chain is built from TRBV6-1 and TRBJ2-7; D is undetermined. This CDR3 comprises 16 residues. Germline values: CDR1 MNHNS, CDR2 SASEGT. V was trimmed by 1 base and J by 0 bases, leaving 13 bases between them. CDR3 sequence: CASSEDYSQSSYEQYF. The CDR3 DNA sequence: TGTGCCAGCAGTGAAGACTACAGCCAGAGCTCCTACGAGCAGTACTTC.

A remark on this clone: The same CDR3 arises from other DNA sequences in this sample as well. V is TRBV6-5 and J is TRBJ1-6, with D possibly being TRBD1 (6 bases). Trimming left V 6 bases short and J 5 bases short, with 8 bases between. Germline CDR1 reads MNHEY; CDR2 reads SVGAGI. The CDR3 runs 13 residues. This chain's CDR3 is CASSRTDNSPLHF. CDR3 bases: TGTGCCAGCAGCCGGACAGATAATTCACCCCTCCACTTT.

The V and J genes are TRBV2 and TRBJ2-3; 8 positions agree with TRBD1. The CDR3 runs 14 residues. Germline CDR1 SNHLY, CDR2 FYNNEI. After removal of 5 bases from V and 6 bases from J, the junction contained 7 bases not matched to a gene. Here the CDR3 reads CASSRDRGTDTQYF. Written as DNA, the CDR3 is TGTGCCAGCAGTCGAGACAGGGGAACCGATACGCAGTATTTT.

V and J are TRBV6-2 or TRBV6-3 and TRBJ1-4; no firm D call. Deletions cut 5 bases from V and 7 bases from J, with 14 bases between. The germline gives CDR1 MNHEY, CDR2 SVGEGT. This CDR3 comprises 14 residues. DNA of the CDR3: TGTGCCAGCAGTCGCGGGGAAACGGCTGAAAAACTGTTTTTT. It is translated as CASSRGETAEKLFF.

This chain uses TRBV5-1 with TRBJ1-5; D unresolved. Germline-derived CDR1 and CDR2 are SGHRS and YFSETQ. V lost 1 base, J lost 2 bases, and 4 bases lay in between. CDR3 length equals 13 residues. The CDR3 loop is CASSLWGNQPQHF. CDR3 sequence (DNA): TGCGCCAGCAGCTTGTGGGGCAATCAGCCCCAGCATTTT.

This chain uses TRBV5-6 with TRBJ1-1, with D hard to call. Trimming removed 4 bases from V and 0 bases from J, with 1 base in between. Germline CDR1 SGHDT, CDR2 YYEEEE. The length of the CDR3 is 11 residues. CDR3 sequence: CASSLNTEAFF. The CDR3 DNA is TGTGCCAGCAGCCTGAACACTGAAGCTTTCTTT.

The chain carries TRBV6-2 or TRBV6-3 and TRBJ2-1; TRBD2 matches 8 bases. The CDR3 has 15 residues. Germline CDR1 is MNHEY and CDR2 is SVGEGT. Trimming took 7 bases from V and 4 from J; bases not matched to a gene: 9. This CDR3 reads CASNPTSGGYNEQFF. In DNA form, the CDR3 reads TGTGCCAGCAACCCGACGAGCGGGGGATACAATGAGCAGTTCTTC.

The rearrangement uses TRBV15 and TRBJ1-4; no definite D call. There are 15 residues in the CDR3. The V end was cut by 1 base, the J end by 6 bases, with 12 bases between. Germline V lookup: CDR1 LNHNV, CDR2 YYDKDF (reference sequence). The CDR3 region is CATSRGPRYDEKLFF. CDR3 DNA sequence: TGTGCCACCAGCAGAGGTCCACGGTATGATGAAAAACTGTTTTTT. The full variable domain, with the rest looked up from reference TRBV15 and TRBJ1-4, is DAMVIQNPRYQVTQFGKPVTLSCSQTLNHNVMYWYQQKSSQAPKLLFHYYDKDFNNEADTPDNFQSRRPNTSFCFLDIRSPGLGDTAMYLCATSRGPRYDEKLFFGSGTQLSVL.

This clone was picked up one time. This chain connects TRBV11-2 to TRBJ1-1, with D possibly TRBD1 on 5 matching bases. The CDR3 is made up of 11 amino acids. V lost 3 bases, J lost 9 bases, and 8 bases lay in between. In germline, CDR1 is SGHAT, CDR2 FQNNGV. CDR3 nucleotides: TGTGCCAGCAGCTTGACAGTACAAGCTTTCTTT. Translation: CASSLTVQAFF.

The chain joins TRBV4-3 to TRBJ2-1; D perhaps matches TRBD2 (6 bases). CDR1 and CDR2 from the germline V gene are LGHNA and YSLEER. Trimming took 1 base from V and 4 from J, leaving 29 bases between them. The CDR3 is 21 amino acids. The DNA for the CDR3 is TGCGCCAGCAGCCAAGGGGGTGGCGGGGACCATTTTCGTTCCCTTTACAATGAGCAGTTCTTC. Its protein is CASSQGGGGDHFRSLYNEQFF.

The chain is built from TRBV20-1 and TRBJ1-2; tentatively, D is TRBD1 (5 bases). The germline V gene has CDR1 DFQATT and CDR2 SNEGSKA (reference sequence). V lost 5 bases to trimming and J lost 11 bases, with 15 bases between them. The CDR3 has 11 residues. The CDR3 coding sequence is TGCAGTGCTCGCCGGGACGACGGTTACACCTTC. Translating gives CSARRDDGYTF.

The CDR3 region is CASSPGGGIAYEQYF. CDR3 DNA sequence: TGTGCCAGCAGCCCCGGGGGGGGGATTGCCTACGAGCAGTACTTC. This chain connects TRBV28 to TRBJ2-7; 8 bases are shared with TRBD2. The CDR3 runs 15 residues. Unmatched junction bases numbered 9, after V lost 6 bases and J lost 2 bases. Germline V gene lookup returns CDR1 MDHEN and CDR2 SYDVKM. Full variable domain (remainder filled in from reference TRBV28 and TRBJ2-7): DVKVTQSSRYLVKRTGEKVFLECVQDMDHENMFWYRQDPGLGLRLIYFSYDVKMKEKGDIPEGYSVSREKKERFSLILESASTNQTSMYLCASSPGGGIAYEQYFGPGTRLTVT.

V usage is TRBV24-1 and J usage is TRBJ2-1, with unresolved D. The V end was cut by 2 bases, the J end by 5 bases, with 9 bases between. CDR3 length: 14 amino acids. Per the germline V gene, CDR1 is KGHDR and CDR2 is SFDVKD. CDR3 loop: CATSDSKSNNEQFF. The CDR3 DNA is TGTGCCACCAGTGATTCAAAGTCAAACAATGAGCAGTTCTTC.

V is TRBV6-5 and J is TRBJ2-5; a weak D match, TRBD1 (6 bases). Trimming took 6 bases from V and 0 from J, leaving 8 bases between them. There are 13 residues in the CDR3. CDR1 MNHEY and CDR2 SVGAGI come from the germline V gene. The CDR3 sequence is CASRGTNQETQYF. CDR3 DNA: TGTGCCAGCAGGGGGACAAACCAAGAGACCCAGTACTTC.

About this clone: The sample carries other DNA sequences with the same CDR3. This chain connects TRBV18 to TRBJ1-1; no firm D call. Germline CDR1 reads KGHSH; CDR2 reads LQKENI. The V and J ends lost 2 bases and 0 bases respectively, with 7 bases between them. The CDR3 spans 14 residues. The CDR3 reads CASSPNGMNTEAFF. The CDR3 DNA is TGTGCCAGCTCACCAAACGGTATGAACACTGAAGCTTTCTTT.

This chain links TRBV7-2 with TRBJ1-3; no clear D. CDR1 is SGHTA and CDR2 is FQGNSA in the germline V gene. This CDR3 contains 13 residues. V was clipped by 7 bases and J by 6 bases, with 13 bases between them. CDR3 residues: CASTKKGANTIYF. DNA of the CDR3: TGTGCCAGCACCAAAAAGGGAGCAAACACCATATATTTT. Full variable domain (rest looked up from reference TRBV7-2 and TRBJ1-3): GAGVSQSPSNKVTEKGKDVELRCDPISGHTALYWYRQSLGQGLEFLIYFQGNSAPDKSGLPSDRFSAERTGGSVSTLTIQRTQQEDSAVYLCASTKKGANTIYFGEGSWLTVV.